These 17 T cell receptor beta chains came from one sample sequenced in a study of T cell responses to AZD1222 COVID-19 vaccine. Profiling relied on immunoSEQ multiplex PCR, and the TCRdb table lists in-frame clones only, not all of them. The table has 95,000 to 100,000 clones, about 90% seen once. The specimen was peripheral blood, collected on day 0 of AZD1222 vaccination. Receptors were obtained from an adult in good health.

This chain uses TRBV14 with TRBJ1-4, with 7 bases matching TRBD1. Losses at the gene ends were 5 bases for V and 5 bases for J; bases not matched to a gene: 5. Germline V gene sequence: CDR1 SGHDN, CDR2 FVKESK. This CDR3 has 14 amino acids. The CDR3, as DNA: TGTGCCAGCAGCGGGACAGTAAGAAATGAAAAACTGTTTTTT. This encodes CASSGTVRNEKLFF.

The chain recombines TRBV6-5 with TRBJ1-2; D unresolved. Germline CDR1 MNHEY, CDR2 SVGAGI. Deletions cut 0 bases from V and 10 bases from J, with 15 bases between. This CDR3 has 14 residues. CDR3 in amino acids: CASSYSPGELAYTF. The CDR3 coding sequence is TGTGCCAGCAGTTACTCTCCAGGAGAATTAGCCTACACCTTC.

This chain uses TRBV10-3 with TRBJ1-6, with a possible D match to TRBD1 (5 bases). The CDR3 has 15 residues. V was clipped by 0 bases and J by 11 bases, with 14 bases between them. Germline CDR1 ENHRY, CDR2 SYGVKD. The CDR3 bases are TGTGCCATCAGTGAGTCGTGGGACCCTAAGACACCCCTCCACTTT. Amino acid sequence: CAISESWDPKTPLHF.

This clone was detected only once. The gene calls are TRBV5-4 and TRBJ1-4; 8 positions agree with TRBD1. J lost 8 bases, V lost 3 bases, and 12 bases had no gene match. This CDR3 spans 16 amino acids. Germline lookup yields CDR1 SGHNT and CDR2 YYREEE (reference sequence). The CDR3 bases are TGTGCCAGCAGCTCGGACAAGACAGGGGATTGGGAAAAACTGTTTTTT. This gives the protein CASSSDKTGDWEKLFF.

CDR3 bases: TGCGCCAGCAGGGGGACAGGTTCCTTCCAGCCCCAGCATTTT. Its translation: CASRGTGSFQPQHF. The chain carries TRBV10-2 and TRBJ1-5; 8 bases line up with TRBD1. Trimming removed 6 bases from V and 7 bases from J; junction bases left unmatched: 8. In germline, CDR1 is WSHSY, CDR2 SAAADI. This CDR3 has 14 amino acids.

The V call is TRBV27, the J call TRBJ2-1; TRBD2 might be the D (6 bases). Trimming pared 1 base from V and 2 bases from J, leaving 6 bases between. The CDR3 sequence is 14 residues long. Germline loops: CDR1 MNHEY, CDR2 SMNVEV (reference sequence). CDR3 bases: TGTGCCAGCAGTTTATGGGGGGCCTACAATGAGCAGTTCTTC. Amino acids: CASSLWGAYNEQFF.

Worth noting for this clone: At one end the junction does not follow the germline gene, possibly because of a read error. The chain joins TRBV7-2 to TRBJ2-3; weak D call: TRBD2 (5 bases). The CDR3 contains 14 residues. The germline V gene has CDR1 SGHTA and CDR2 FQGNSA. CDR3 loop: CVSSGSGRTDTQYF. CDR3 nucleotide sequence: TGTGTCAGCAGCGGCAGCGGACGCACAGATACGCAGTATTTT.

The chain couples TRBV7-9 to TRBJ2-5; 7 bases are shared with TRBD1. The CDR3 totals 14 residues. V trimming: 5 bases; J trimming: 3 bases; junction bases outside the gene matches: 6. Looked up from germline, CDR1 is SEHNR and CDR2 is FQNEAQ (reference sequence). The CDR3 loop reads CASSRRQGKETQYF. In DNA, the CDR3 is TGTGCCAGCAGCCGCAGACAGGGAAAAGAGACCCAGTACTTC.

Of note for this clone: The sample has other DNA sequences that encode this CDR3 too. This sequence joins TRBV4-2 and TRBJ2-7, with 15 bases fitting TRBD2. CDR3 size: 18 residues. J lost 4 bases, V lost 1 base, and 8 bases had no gene match. CDR1 and CDR2 from the germline V gene are LGHNA and YNFKEQ. CDR3 protein: CASSQAGLAGGPSYEQYF. In DNA, the CDR3 is TGTGCCAGCAGCCAAGCCGGACTAGCGGGAGGGCCTAGTTACGAGCAGTACTTC.

The chain couples TRBV27 to TRBJ1-2; TRBD1 matches 7 bases. The germline gives CDR1 MNHEY, CDR2 SMNVEV (reference sequence). The J segment lost 2 bases and the V segment lost 8 bases, leaving 11 bases of the junction unmatched. The CDR3 contains 15 residues. CDR3 loop: CASAPLRTGNYGYTF. The CDR3, as DNA: TGTGCCAGCGCCCCCCTTCGGACAGGCAACTATGGCTACACCTTC.

The rearrangement joins TRBV30 to TRBJ1-1; 7 bases are a match to TRBD1. Germline trimming cut 2 bases from V and 8 bases from J; bases unmatched to any gene: 17. Germline CDR1 GTSNPN, CDR2 SVGIG (reference sequence). The CDR3 runs to 16 residues. The CDR3 loop is CAWSNTYRGVGVEAFF. CDR3 in DNA: TGTGCCTGGAGTAACACCTACAGGGGTGTGGGTGTGGAAGCTTTCTTT. The full variable domain, rest sourced from reference TRBV30 and TRBJ1-1, is SQTIHQWPATLVQPVGSPLSLECTVEGTSNPNLYWYRQAAGRGLQLLFYSVGIGQISSEVPQNLSASRPQDRQFILSSKKLLLSDSGFYLCAWSNTYRGVGVEAFFGQGTRLTVV.

The V gene is TRBV5-1, the J gene TRBJ2-7; a possible D gene is TRBD1 (6 bases). Deletions cut 0 bases from V and 5 bases from J, with 15 bases between. This CDR3 is 15 amino acids long. Germline assignment: CDR1 SGHRS and CDR2 YFSETQ. This CDR3 is CASSLEYQQGDEQYF. CDR3 nucleotide sequence: TGCGCCAGCAGCTTGGAGTATCAACAGGGCGACGAGCAGTACTTC.

In this sample, this clone turned up a few times. V gene TRBV10-1 combines with J gene TRBJ2-5, with TRBD1 matching over 11 bases. From germline, CDR1 is WNHNN and CDR2 SYGVQD (reference sequence). The CDR3 is 16 amino acids. Trimming took 5 bases from V and 0 from J; bases not matched to a gene: 5. CDR3 DNA: TGCGCCAGCAGTCCCGTGGGACAGGGGGACCAAGAGACCCAGTACTTC. Amino acids: CASSPVGQGDQETQYF.

The chain employs TRBV30 and TRBJ2-3; 12 positions match TRBD2. The CDR3 has 15 residues. V trimming: 2 bases; J trimming: 10 bases; junction bases outside the gene matches: 10. Germline V CDR1 and CDR2: GTSNPN, SVGIG (reference sequence). The CDR3 region is CAWSTGLAGPLAQYF. CDR3 nucleotide sequence: TGTGCCTGGAGTACCGGACTAGCGGGGCCCCTCGCGCAGTATTTT.

V usage is TRBV6-5 and J usage is TRBJ1-6; TRBD1 is a possible D gene (6 bases). CDR1 and CDR2 from the germline V gene are MNHEY and SVGAGI. The CDR3 runs to 14 residues. Between the trimmed V and J ends, which lost 7 bases and 7 bases, there was a span of 14 bases. The CDR3 DNA reads TGTGCCAGCACGTTCACAGGGCTCAATTCACCCCTCCACTTT. This codes for CASTFTGLNSPLHF.

In its sample, this clone was seen once. This sequence joins TRBV27 and TRBJ1-2; TRBD1 agrees at 7 bases. Looked up from germline, CDR1 is MNHEY and CDR2 is SMNVEV (reference sequence). The CDR3 has 11 residues. V was clipped by 5 bases and J by 8 bases; unmatched bases: 2. The CDR3 DNA reads as TGTGCCAGCAGTGACAGGGTGGGCTACACCTTC. It codes for CASSDRVGYTF.

Only one count was recorded for this clone. The genes are TRBV3-1 (or the pseudogene TRBV3-2) and TRBJ2-4; the match to TRBD1 covers 7 bases. V gave up 5 bases and J gave up 4 bases; unmatched junction bases: 5. This CDR3 contains 14 residues. Germline-derived CDR1 and CDR2 are LGHDT and YNNKEL (reference sequence). The CDR3 protein is CASSGRDRKNIQYF. DNA for the CDR3: TGTGCCAGCAGCGGCCGGGACAGAAAAAACATTCAGTACTTC.